This TCR beta chain was sequenced for a study of T cells in Graves' hyperthyroidism and ophthalmopathy. This clonotype appeared a few times. The antigen is undetermined. Study-level points and caveats: Most expanded thyroid clonotypes above 0.001 also appeared in blood.

V lost 8 bases to trimming and J lost 8 bases, with 13 bases between them. Germline V lookup: CDR1 SEHNR, CDR2 FQNEAQ (reference sequence). This CDR3 region has 12 residues. TCR beta CDR3 regions were amplified from RNA. A first-round RT-PCR of the TCR CDR3 used the HTBI primer set. TCRdb itself ran the multiplex PCR reads through MiXCR, one entry per CDR3 protein. This sample carries a few hundred thousand distinct CDR3 sequences, approximately 15% of them seen once, and the ten largest clones take less than 25%. This receptor was obtained from a man aged 25 to 45 with Graves' hyperthyroidism that later progressed to Graves' ophthalmopathy. The chain combines TRBV7-9 with TRBJ1-5; D is undetermined. Material for sequencing was blood. Here the CDR3 DNA reads TGTGCCAGCCAAGAGGTATCCGAGCCCCAGCATTTT. Residues: CASQEVSEPQHF.